These 5 T cell receptor beta chains came from one sample sequenced in a study of T cell changes during pregnancy in multiple sclerosis. TCRdb keeps only in-frame clones here, not all; method: immunoSEQ multiplex PCR. Of about 24,000 clones in the sample, about nine tenths were seen once. The material was CD8+ T cells from peripheral blood mononuclear cells, obtained in the third trimester of pregnancy. All receptors derive from a female donor in good health, enrolled as a control in a pregnancy study.

Details on this clone: The sample contains more than one DNA sequence encoding this CDR3. The chain carries TRBV29-1 and TRBJ2-5; D is undetermined. The V gene's germline CDR1 is SQVTM and CDR2 ANQGSEA. The V and J ends lost 1 base and 2 bases respectively, with 5 bases between them. The CDR3 has 12 residues. The CDR3 DNA sequence: TGCAGCGTTGAAGGCAGACAAGAGACCCAGTACTTC. The encoded protein is CSVEGRQETQYF.

This chain joins TRBV6-1 and TRBJ1-1; D is ambiguous. V lost 8 bases and J 3 bases, leaving 7 bases between the germline ends. Germline V gives CDR1 MNHNS, CDR2 SASEGT. This CDR3 spans 11 amino acids. CDR3 DNA sequence: TGTGCCAGCCCGGTTTACACTGAAGCTTTCTTT. This sequence encodes CASPVYTEAFF.

The chain links TRBV6-4 to TRBJ2-1, with D perhaps matching TRBD2 (5 bases). This CDR3 spans 13 amino acids. Germline V lookup: CDR1 MRHNA, CDR2 SNTAGT. The germline V and J ends were trimmed by 3 bases and 9 bases, with 12 bases remaining between them. The CDR3 DNA is TGTGCCAGCAGTGAGGTGGACTCCAGTGAGCAGTTCTTC. It translates to CASSEVDSSEQFF.

The J gene is TRBJ1-1, the V gene TRBV6-1; 7 positions agree with TRBD1. Germline V gene lookup returns CDR1 MNHNS and CDR2 SASEGT. CDR3 length equals 15 residues. The V gene end was trimmed by 2 bases and the J gene end by 5 bases; junction bases not matched to a gene: 8. For the CDR3, the DNA is TGTGCCAGCAGTGAACGGGAGGGGGCTGGAACTGAAGCTTTCTTT. Translated: CASSEREGAGTEAFF.

J is TRBJ1-2 and V is TRBV9; 7 nucleotides line up with TRBD1. This CDR3 spans 13 amino acids. Trimming took 4 bases from V and 6 from J; bases not matched to a gene: 6. Germline CDR1 is SGDLS and CDR2 is YYNGEE. In DNA form, the CDR3 reads TGTGCCAGCAGCACCCGACAGGGAGATGGCTACACCTTC. Its protein product is CASSTRQGDGYTF.